The T cell receptor (beta chain) under discussion was sequenced for a study of read filtering for tumor transcriptome and immune sequencing. Study-level results: Even smaller IR-seq throughput identified most shared clonotypes.

Molecular barcoded adaptors covering alpha/delta and beta/gamma chains were used on approximately 440 ng RNA. TCRdb reanalysed the reads using MiXCR and keeps one entry per CDR3 protein. The repertoire holds 75,000 to 95,000 distinct CDR3 sequences, with roughly 21% as singletons. As concerns this clonotype: Its antigen is as yet unknown. This could be a read error, since a much larger clone is one nucleotide away.

The sequence came from a donor at least 40 years old with multiple myeloma. The sequenced sample consisted of a population of CD138-negative cells sorted from bone marrow.

The CDR3 nucleotides are TGTGCCAGCAGCGATAAACGGACAGGGCAGACCGGGGAGCTGTTTTTT. Translating it yields CASSDKRTGQTGELFF. This rearrangement joins TRBV5-4 to TRBJ2-2, with 8 nucleotides matching TRBD1. Germline V gene sequence: CDR1 SGHNT, CDR2 YYREEE (reference sequence). This CDR3 region has 16 residues. After removal of 4 bases from V and 5 bases from J, the junction contained 10 bases not matched to a gene.